The 14 T cell receptor beta chains listed next were all sequenced from one sample in a study of cytomegalovirus exposure and HLA in healthy donors. The study ran its PCR with 60 Vbeta and 13 Jbeta primers. Repertoires were generated with immunoSEQ multiplex PCR, while TCRdb's copy carries only in-frame clones and drops some. Its clone listing holds 80,000 to 100,000 clones. Sequencing used PBMCs. These receptors originate from a woman in her twenties or thirties in good health and CMV-seronegative.

The chain combines TRBV5-4 with TRBJ2-3; 11 nucleotides agree with TRBD2. Looked up from germline, CDR1 is SGHNT and CDR2 is YYREEE (reference sequence). V was pared by 4 bases and J by 0 bases, with 7 bases of the junction left unmatched. The CDR3 spans 17 residues. The CDR3 sequence: CASSPLTSGDSTDTQYF. For the CDR3, the DNA is TGTGCCAGCAGCCCTCTGACTAGCGGGGATAGCACAGATACGCAGTATTTT.

The chain recombines TRBV30 with TRBJ2-5; D is possibly TRBD1 (6 bases). CDR1 is GTSNPN, CDR2 SVGIG, per germline (reference sequence). V lost 0 bases to trimming and J lost 5 bases, with 16 bases between them. CDR3 size: 15 residues. CDR3 protein: CAWSVGQGIVETQYF. The CDR3, as DNA: TGTGCCTGGAGTGTGGGGCAGGGGATTGTGGAGACCCAGTACTTC.

V gene TRBV5-1 combines with J gene TRBJ2-2, with TRBD1 matching 7 bases. V was pared by 3 bases and J by 7 bases, with 6 bases of the junction left unmatched. The CDR3 is made up of 14 amino acids. CDR1 is SGHRS, CDR2 YFSETQ, per germline. CDR3 loop: CASSSLGQVGELFF. DNA for the CDR3: TGCGCCAGCAGCTCGCTCGGACAGGTCGGGGAGCTGTTTTTT.

The chain uses TRBV21-1 and TRBJ2-7; the table's D call, TRBD1, has no DNA check behind it. TRBV21-1 is reported as a pseudogene. The length of the CDR3 is 14 residues. CDR3 bases: TGTGCCAGCAGCAGGGACAGGGGAGTCTACGAGCAGTACTTC. It specifies CASSRDRGVYEQYF.

The V call is TRBV6-5, the J call TRBJ1-1; D gene uncertain. The CDR3 covers 13 residues. Per germline, CDR1 MNHEY and CDR2 SVGAGI. Between the trimmed V and J ends, which lost 5 bases and 6 bases, there was a span of 13 bases. The CDR3 spells CASSQRAGAEAFF. The CDR3 coding sequence is TGTGCCAGCAGTCAACGGGCGGGCGCTGAAGCTTTCTTT.

Here the CDR3 DNA reads TGTGCCAGCAGTGGACAGGGGGCTTTTGGCTACACCTTC. The encoded protein is CASSGQGAFGYTF. The chain joins TRBV2 to TRBJ1-2; 10 bases are a match to TRBD1. The CDR3 runs 13 residues. Unmatched junction bases numbered 3, after V lost 4 bases and J lost 7 bases. From germline, CDR1 is SNHLY and CDR2 FYNNEI.

The CDR3 spells CASSEGAGTYEQYF. For the CDR3, the DNA is TGTGCCAGCAGTGAAGGGGCCGGGACCTACGAGCAGTACTTC. The chain links TRBV6-1 to TRBJ2-7, with a possible D match to TRBD2 (5 bases). The V end was cut by 1 base, the J end by 2 bases, with 9 bases between. The CDR3 contains 14 residues. Germline CDR1 MNHNS, CDR2 SASEGT.

This chain joins TRBV15 and TRBJ1-4; D is uncertain. This CDR3 has 18 residues. Trimming removed 1 base at V and 8 bases at J, with 23 bases between. CDR1 is LNHNV, CDR2 YYDKDF, per germline (reference sequence). CDR3 sequence reads: CATSRVGEQLLNREKLFF. The CDR3 DNA follows: TGTGCCACCAGCAGAGTGGGAGAACAGCTACTCAATCGGGAAAAACTGTTTTTT.

The V gene is TRBV6-5, the J gene TRBJ2-7, with 8 positions matching TRBD2. Looked up from germline, CDR1 is MNHEY and CDR2 is SVGAGI. Trimming removed 4 bases from V and 0 bases from J; junction bases left unmatched: 8. The CDR3 has 16 amino acids. The CDR3 DNA reads TGTGCCAGCAGTTCCCCGACCCGGGAGGGCTCCTACGAGCAGTACTTC. It codes for CASSSPTREGSYEQYF.

In the case of this clone: A junction boundary mismatches the germline segment, possibly from a read error. The chain recombines TRBV6-1 with TRBJ1-5, with D possibly matching TRBD1 (6 bases). Germline V CDR1 and CDR2: MNHNS, SASEGT. The CDR3 contains 12 residues. The CDR3 DNA reads TGTGCCAGCCGGACAGACGATCAACCCCAGCATTTT. It is translated as CASRTDDQPQHF.

The chain combines TRBV5-6 with TRBJ2-5, with D tentatively TRBD1 (5 bases). The germline V and J ends were trimmed by 4 bases and 2 bases, with 12 bases remaining between them. This CDR3 is built from 14 residues. Per the germline V gene, CDR1 is SGHDT and CDR2 is YYEEEE. The CDR3 loop reads CASSPLDSQETQYF. The CDR3 bases are TGTGCCAGCAGCCCCCTTGACAGTCAAGAGACCCAGTACTTC.

J is TRBJ2-1 and V is TRBV4-1; unclear D gene. Per germline, CDR1 MGHRA and CDR2 YSYEKL. The CDR3 spans 14 residues. V was cut by 2 bases and J by 7 bases, with 12 bases left in between. This CDR3 is CASSQPLGVNEQFF. DNA for the CDR3: TGCGCCAGCAGCCAACCCCTAGGCGTAAATGAGCAGTTCTTC.

V and J are TRBV27 and TRBJ2-1; maybe TRBD1 (6 bases). The CDR3 totals 14 residues. Germline CDR1 MNHEY, CDR2 SMNVEV (reference sequence). V was pared by 5 bases and J by 0 bases, with 8 bases between. CDR3 protein: CASSQDSSYNEQFF. In DNA, the CDR3 is TGTGCCAGCAGTCAGGACAGCTCCTACAATGAGCAGTTCTTC.

Points on this clone: At the DNA level, this CDR3 is encoded by other sequences in the same sample as well. The genes are TRBV9 and TRBJ2-1; TRBD1 aligns across 8 bases. Losses at the gene ends were 3 bases for V and 0 bases for J; bases not matched to a gene: 8. The CDR3 loop spans 17 amino acids. Germline CDR1 SGDLS, CDR2 YYNGEE. CDR3 sequence (DNA): TGTGCCAGCAGCGGAAACCGGACAGGGAGCTCCTACAATGAGCAGTTCTTC. It yields the protein CASSGNRTGSSYNEQFF.